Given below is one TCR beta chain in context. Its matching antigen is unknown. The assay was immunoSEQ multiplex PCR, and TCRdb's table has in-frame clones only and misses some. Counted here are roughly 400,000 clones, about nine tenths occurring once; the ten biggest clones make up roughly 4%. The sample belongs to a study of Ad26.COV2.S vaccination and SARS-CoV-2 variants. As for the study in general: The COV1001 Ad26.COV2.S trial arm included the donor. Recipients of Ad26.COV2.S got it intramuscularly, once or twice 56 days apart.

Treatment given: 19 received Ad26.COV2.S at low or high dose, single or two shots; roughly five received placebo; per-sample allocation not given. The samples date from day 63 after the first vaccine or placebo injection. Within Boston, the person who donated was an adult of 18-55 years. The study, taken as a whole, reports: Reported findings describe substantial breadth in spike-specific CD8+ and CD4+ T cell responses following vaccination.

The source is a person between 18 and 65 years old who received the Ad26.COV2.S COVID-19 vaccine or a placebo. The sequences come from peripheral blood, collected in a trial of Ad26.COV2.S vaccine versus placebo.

CDR3 coding DNA: TGTGCCAGCAGCCCCGGGACAGGGATCTATTTGGCTAGCGAGCAGTACTTC. Translating it yields CASSPGTGIYLASEQYF. J is TRBJ2-7 and V is TRBV7-9; 9 bases agree with TRBD1. V trimming: 5 bases; J trimming: 6 bases; junction bases outside the gene matches: 17. CDR1 is SEHNR, CDR2 FQNEAQ, per germline (reference sequence). The CDR3 contains 17 residues.